The 18 T cell receptor beta chains reported below all come from one sample, sequenced in a study of blood T cells in healthy people across ages. Using a J-beta primer mix together with a sample-barcoded 5' primer, a second PCR was run for about 6 to 11 cycles. TCRdb recomputed calls from the 5' RACE reads with MiXCR, one row per CDR3 protein. The data contain approximately 800,000 distinct CDR3 sequences, about 55% of them singletons. Material: blood. The receptors derive from a man aged 80 or over in good health.

This rearrangement joins TRBV15 to TRBJ1-1, with TRBD1 identical over 8 bases. The germline V gene has CDR1 LNHNV and CDR2 YYDKDF (reference sequence). The V gene end was trimmed by 1 base and the J gene end by 1 base; junction bases not matched to a gene: 5. The CDR3 is 16 residues long. The chain's CDR3 is CATSRATGTGNTEAFF. The CDR3 DNA reads TGTGCCACCAGCAGAGCCACCGGGACAGGGAACACTGAAGCTTTCTTT.

In DNA form, the CDR3 reads TGTGCCAGCAGCCAAGGACAGGGCCACTATGGCTACACCTTC. Its protein is CASSQGQGHYGYTF. The chain combines TRBV3-1 with TRBJ1-2; 7 positions agree with TRBD1. CDR1 and CDR2 (germline): LGHDT, YNNKEL (reference sequence). This CDR3 is built from 14 residues. After removal of 1 base from V and 3 bases from J, the junction contained 2 bases not matched to a gene.

The chain recombines TRBV5-1 with TRBJ2-2; D is perhaps TRBD1 or TRBD2 (5 bases each). V gave up 4 bases and J gave up 1 base, with 11 bases separating them. The CDR3 runs 15 residues. The germline V gene encodes CDR1 SGHRS and CDR2 YFSETQ. Here the CDR3 reads CASSPLGENTGELFF. DNA of the CDR3: TGCGCCAGCAGCCCACTGGGGGAGAACACCGGGGAGCTGTTTTTT.

This clonotype occurred a few times. This chain links TRBV2 with TRBJ2-7; D is unresolved. Trimming stripped 6 bases from V and 1 base from J, with 7 bases between. The CDR3 loop spans 12 amino acids. CDR1 and CDR2 (germline): SNHLY, FYNNEI. The DNA of the CDR3 is TGTGCCAGCAGGGGGATTTCCTACGAGCAGTACTTC. Protein: CASRGISYEQYF.

The rearrangement joins TRBV11-2 to TRBJ1-2, with D possibly being TRBD1 (6 bases). Germline V lookup: CDR1 SGHAT, CDR2 FQNNGV. The CDR3 has 14 amino acids. The germline V and J ends were trimmed by 5 bases and 6 bases, with 16 bases remaining between them. CDR3: CASSLLQAGDGYTF. The CDR3 DNA reads as TGTGCCAGCAGCCTCCTGCAGGCAGGGGATGGCTACACCTTC. Filled out from reference TRBV11-2 and TRBJ1-2, the complete variable domain reads EAGVAQSPRYKIIEKRQSVAFWCNPISGHATLYWYQQILGQGPKLLIQFQNNGVVDDSQLPKDRFSAERLKGVDSTLKIQPAKLEDSAVYLCASSLLQAGDGYTFGSGTRLTVV.

The chain carries TRBV5-1 and TRBJ2-5; D uncertain. The last part of the DNA fits TRBJ2-7 better; the J call may be wrong. The CDR3 has 15 residues. Germline-derived CDR1 and CDR2 are SGHRS and YFSETQ. The CDR3 bases are TGCGCCAGCAGCATGAACGGACCCCCGGACTACGAGCAGTACTTC. It yields the protein CASSMNGPPDYEQYF.

This clonotype has a single count. The CDR3, as DNA: TGTGCCAGCAGTTTAGCGACGCAGTATGAGCAGTACTTC. This gives the protein CASSLATQYEQYF. The chain links TRBV27 to TRBJ2-1; the D is unclear. With the DNA end fitting TRBJ2-7 better, the J assignment may be wrong. Germline loops: CDR1 MNHEY, CDR2 SMNVEV (reference sequence). The CDR3 contains 13 residues.

To note about this clonotype: One junction end does not reproduce the germline sequence, and a read error may be involved. CDR3 amino acids: CASSLDTSKTGELFF. DNA for the CDR3: TGCGCCAGCAGCTTGGATACGTCGAAGACCGGGGAGCTGTTTTTT. The chain employs TRBV5-1 and TRBJ2-2; D is undetermined. The CDR3 spans 15 residues. Germline values: CDR1 SGHRS, CDR2 YFSETQ. The complete variable domain, with remaining parts taken from reference TRBV5-1 and TRBJ2-2, reads KAGVTQTPRYLIKTRGQQVTLSCSPISGHRSVSWYQQTPGQGLQFLFEYFSETQRNKGNFPGRFSGRQFSNSRSEMNVSTLELGDSALYLCASSLDTSKTGELFFGEGSRLTVL.

The chain is built from TRBV2 and TRBJ2-1, with TRBD2 identical over 7 bases. V lost 4 bases, J lost 4 bases, and 4 bases stayed unmatched. The germline V gene has CDR1 SNHLY and CDR2 FYNNEI. This CDR3 spans 14 amino acids. In DNA form, the CDR3 reads TGTGCCAGCAGTGTGGGGACTACATACAATGAGCAGTTCTTC. Residues: CASSVGTTYNEQFF.

The rearrangement links TRBV3-1 to TRBJ2-6, with TRBD1 matching over 7 bases. From germline, CDR1 is LGHDT and CDR2 YNNKEL (reference sequence). This CDR3 has 15 amino acids. J was trimmed by 4 bases and V by 8 bases; bases with no gene match: 8. This chain's CDR3 is CASGATGRGANVLTF. The CDR3 coding sequence is TGTGCCAGCGGCGCGACAGGGAGAGGGGCCAACGTCCTGACTTTC.

The chain carries TRBV10-3 and TRBJ1-2, with 8 bases fitting TRBD1. The CDR3 contains 15 residues. V was pared by 4 bases and J by 5 bases, with 9 bases of the junction left unmatched. Per germline, CDR1 ENHRY and CDR2 SYGVKD. The CDR3 nucleotides are TGTGCCATCAGTGGACACGGGACAGGACAATATGGCTACACCTTC. This encodes CAISGHGTGQYGYTF.

The chain links TRBV10-3 to TRBJ2-5; 10 bases match TRBD2. The CDR3 has 13 amino acids. The V segment lost 10 bases and the J segment 11 bases; nucleotides outside the gene matches: 13. In germline, CDR1 is ENHRY, CDR2 SYGVKD. CDR3 amino acids: CATLAGEANEQYF. CDR3 bases: TGTGCCACTCTAGCGGGAGAAGCCAATGAGCAGTACTTC.

Notes on this clonotype: Germline is not matched at one junction end, which may reflect a read error. J is TRBJ2-1 and V is TRBV7-9; D gene unclear. Germline CDR1 reads SEHNR; CDR2 reads FQNEAQ (reference sequence). The CDR3 contains 15 residues. CDR3 bases: TGTGCCAGCAGCTTAGATAGGAGCTCCTACAAGGAGCAGTTCTTC. It yields the protein CASSLDRSSYKEQFF.

V is TRBV2 and J is TRBJ1-5; D might be TRBD1 (5 bases). Germline CDR1 reads SNHLY; CDR2 reads FYNNEI. This CDR3 is built from 13 residues. V lost 4 bases and J 6 bases, leaving 10 bases between the germline ends. Written as DNA, the CDR3 is TGTGCCAGCAGTGCGCAGGGTACTCAGCCCCAGCATTTT. Its protein product is CASSAQGTQPQHF.

The chain employs TRBV13 and TRBJ1-1; 8 bases agree with TRBD1. Germline V lookup: CDR1 PRHDT, CDR2 FYEKMQ (reference sequence). Unmatched junction bases numbered 5, after V lost 1 base and J lost 1 base. CDR3 length: 16 residues. CDR3 region: CASSLEKGQENTEAFF. The CDR3 DNA reads TGTGCCAGCAGCTTAGAAAAGGGACAGGAGAACACTGAAGCTTTCTTT.

This clonotype was seen only a few times. V gene TRBV20-1 combines with J gene TRBJ2-5; 8 nucleotides line up with TRBD1. J lost 4 bases, V lost 6 bases, and 7 bases had no gene match. In germline, CDR1 is DFQATT, CDR2 SNEGSKA (reference sequence). The CDR3 is made up of 13 amino acids. The CDR3 DNA reads TGCAGTGCGCCAAACAGGGGGAGAGAGACCCAGTACTTC. Protein: CSAPNRGRETQYF.

This chain links TRBV27 with TRBJ2-7; D not resolved. CDR1 and CDR2 (germline): MNHEY, SMNVEV (reference sequence). V was pared by 5 bases and J by 3 bases, with 17 bases between. The CDR3 has 15 residues. The CDR3 loop is CASSPSWAAIYEQYF. The DNA of the CDR3 is TGTGCCAGCAGTCCCTCCTGGGCGGCAATCTACGAGCAGTACTTC.

As to this clonotype: The junction does not match germline at one end; this may be a read error. The V call is TRBV2, the J call TRBJ2-1; D gene unclear. The better agreement between TRBJ2-7 and the DNA end casts doubt on the J call. The CDR3 totals 14 residues. Germline lookup yields CDR1 SNHLY and CDR2 FYNNEI. The CDR3 reads CVSSVSAAYNEQYF. The CDR3 nucleotides read TGTGTCAGCAGTGTCAGCGCCGCCTACAATGAGCAGTACTTC.